This entry lists 9 T cell receptor beta chains sequenced from one sample in a study of T cell responses to AZD1222 COVID-19 vaccine. Measured with immunoSEQ multiplex PCR; TCRdb has only the in-frame clones, and not every one. Of more than 100,000 clones listed, approximately 90% are singletons. Source: peripheral blood, taken on day 0 of AZD1222 vaccination. These receptors all stem from an adult in good health.

The chain combines TRBV27 with TRBJ2-1; D could derive from TRBD1 or TRBD2 (6 bases each). Germline V gene data show CDR1 as MNHEY and CDR2 as SMNVEV (reference sequence). CDR3 length: 12 amino acids. Trimming removed 3 bases at V and 10 bases at J, with 10 bases between. The CDR3 is CASSLPGAEQFF. The CDR3 DNA reads TGTGCCAGCAGTTTGCCGGGGGCCGAGCAGTTCTTC.

The CDR3 loop is CASSILGAAGNTIYF. CDR3 sequence (DNA): TGTGCCAGTAGTATTCTGGGGGCGGCTGGAAACACCATATATTTT. The chain joins TRBV19 to TRBJ1-3; D perhaps matches TRBD1 (6 bases). CDR1 and CDR2 from the germline V gene are LNHDA and SQIVND (reference sequence). Trimming left V 3 bases short and J 2 bases short, with 11 bases between. The CDR3 has 15 amino acids.

V is TRBV6-5 and J is TRBJ2-5, with D possibly TRBD1 on 5 matching bases. Germline V gene sequence: CDR1 MNHEY, CDR2 SVGAGI. The CDR3 sequence is 14 residues long. Trimming took off 6 bases at V and 3 bases at J, with 14 bases between the two ends. CDR3 sequence reads: CASSPGFSKETQYF. The DNA of the CDR3 is TGTGCCAGCAGCCCAGGGTTTTCGAAAGAGACCCAGTACTTC.

The chain recombines TRBV23-1 with TRBJ1-2; the D is unclear. TRBV23-1 is an ORF, and what it does is uncertain. The CDR3 consists of 15 residues. Trimming removed 8 bases from V and 8 bases from J, with 24 bases in between. CDR3 amino acids: CASGPPSALAGGYTF. DNA of the CDR3: TGCGCCAGCGGCCCACCCTCCGCGTTAGCCGGAGGCTACACCTTC.

The V gene is TRBV28, the J gene TRBJ1-3; D remains unclear. V was pared by 8 bases and J by 4 bases, with 3 bases between. Per the germline V gene, CDR1 is MDHEN and CDR2 is SYDVKM. The CDR3 consists of 10 residues. CDR3 amino acids: CASVGNTIYF. Written as DNA, the CDR3 is TGTGCCAGCGTCGGAAACACCATATATTTT. The full variable domain, rest sourced from reference TRBV28 and TRBJ1-3, is DVKVTQSSRYLVKRTGEKVFLECVQDMDHENMFWYRQDPGLGLRLIYFSYDVKMKEKGDIPEGYSVSREKKERFSLILESASTNQTSMYLCASVGNTIYFGEGSWLTVV.

The chain carries TRBV11-3 and TRBJ2-1; the match to TRBD2 covers 9 bases. V was clipped by 0 bases and J by 3 bases; unmatched bases: 6. Germline V CDR1 and CDR2: SGHNT, YENEEA. There are 17 residues in the CDR3. CDR3: CASSLDPSSGSYNEQFF. In nucleotides, the CDR3 is TGTGCCAGCAGCTTAGATCCCAGTAGCGGGAGCTACAATGAGCAGTTCTTC.

The V and J genes are TRBV28 and TRBJ2-1; D could derive from TRBD1 or TRBD2 (6 bases each). This CDR3 is built from 16 residues. CDR1 MDHEN and CDR2 SYDVKM come from the germline V gene. Trimming pared 7 bases from V and 9 bases from J, leaving 25 bases between. This CDR3 reads CASNEGGLLKRGEQFF. CDR3 bases: TGTGCCAGCAATGAGGGGGGACTCCTAAAACGGGGTGAGCAGTTCTTC.

This clone showed up just once. The V and J genes are TRBV10-3 and TRBJ1-2; D unresolved. Trimming removed 4 bases at V and 11 bases at J, with 8 bases between. Germline values: CDR1 ENHRY, CDR2 SYGVKD. This CDR3 spans 10 amino acids. In DNA form, the CDR3 reads TGTGCCATCAGTGGAGTCCGATACACCTTC. It specifies CAISGVRYTF.

This rearrangement joins TRBV20-1 to TRBJ1-4, with 9 positions matching TRBD1. Germline trimming cut 3 bases from V and 4 bases from J; bases unmatched to any gene: 9. The CDR3 runs 16 residues. The germline V gene encodes CDR1 DFQATT and CDR2 SNEGSKA (reference sequence). The CDR3 nucleotides read TGCAGTGCTAGTAATCACAGGGGGCGCGTTAATGAAAAACTGTTTTTT. It codes for CSASNHRGRVNEKLFF.